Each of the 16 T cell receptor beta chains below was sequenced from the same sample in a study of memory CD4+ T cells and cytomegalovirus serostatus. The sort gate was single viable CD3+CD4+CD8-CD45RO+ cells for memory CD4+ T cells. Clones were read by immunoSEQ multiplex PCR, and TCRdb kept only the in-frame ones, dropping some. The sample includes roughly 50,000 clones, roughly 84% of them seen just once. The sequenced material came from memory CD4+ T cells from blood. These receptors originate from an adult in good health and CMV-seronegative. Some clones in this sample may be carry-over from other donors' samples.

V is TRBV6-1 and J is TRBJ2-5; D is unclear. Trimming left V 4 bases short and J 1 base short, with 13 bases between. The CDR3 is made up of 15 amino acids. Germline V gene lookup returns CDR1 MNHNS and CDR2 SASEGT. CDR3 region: CASSGSRRIQETQYF. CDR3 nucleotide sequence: TGTGCCAGCAGTGGCTCGAGGCGGATCCAAGAGACCCAGTACTTC.

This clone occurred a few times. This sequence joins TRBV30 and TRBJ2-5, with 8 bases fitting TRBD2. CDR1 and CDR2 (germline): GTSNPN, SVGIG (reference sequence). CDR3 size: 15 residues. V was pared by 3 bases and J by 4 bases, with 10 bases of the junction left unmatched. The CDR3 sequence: CAWRYWTAGGETQYF. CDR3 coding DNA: TGTGCCTGGAGATATTGGACCGCGGGGGGAGAGACCCAGTACTTC.

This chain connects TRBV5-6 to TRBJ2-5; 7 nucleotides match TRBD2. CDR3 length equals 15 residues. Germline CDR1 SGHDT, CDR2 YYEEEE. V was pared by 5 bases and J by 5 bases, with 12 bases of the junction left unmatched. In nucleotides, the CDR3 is TGTGCCAGCAGGCTTGGGGCGGGAGTGGGGGAGACCCAGTACTTC. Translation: CASRLGAGVGETQYF.

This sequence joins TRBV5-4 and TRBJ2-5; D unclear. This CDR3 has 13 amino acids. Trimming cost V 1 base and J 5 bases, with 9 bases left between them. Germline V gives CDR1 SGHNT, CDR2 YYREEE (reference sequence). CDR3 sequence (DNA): TGTGCCAGCAGCTTGAAGGGTACGGAGACCCAGTACTTC. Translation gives CASSLKGTETQYF.

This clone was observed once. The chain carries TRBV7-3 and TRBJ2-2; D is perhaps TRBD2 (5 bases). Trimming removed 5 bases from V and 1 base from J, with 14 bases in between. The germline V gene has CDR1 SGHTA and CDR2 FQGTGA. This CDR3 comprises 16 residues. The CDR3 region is CASSLVNGGNTGELFF. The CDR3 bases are TGTGCCAGCAGCCTCGTTAATGGAGGGAACACCGGGGAGCTGTTTTTT.

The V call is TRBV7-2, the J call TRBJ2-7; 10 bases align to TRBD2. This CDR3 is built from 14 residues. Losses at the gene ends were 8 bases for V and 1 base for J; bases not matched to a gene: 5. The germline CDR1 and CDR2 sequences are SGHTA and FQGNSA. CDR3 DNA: TGTGCCAGCGTCCCGGGACTAGCGTCCTACGAGCAGTACTTC. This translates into CASVPGLASYEQYF. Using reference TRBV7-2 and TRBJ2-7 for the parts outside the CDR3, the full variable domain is GAGVSQSPSNKVTEKGKDVELRCDPISGHTALYWYRQSLGQGLEFLIYFQGNSAPDKSGLPSDRFSAERTGGSVSTLTIQRTQQEDSAVYLCASVPGLASYEQYFGPGTRLTVT.

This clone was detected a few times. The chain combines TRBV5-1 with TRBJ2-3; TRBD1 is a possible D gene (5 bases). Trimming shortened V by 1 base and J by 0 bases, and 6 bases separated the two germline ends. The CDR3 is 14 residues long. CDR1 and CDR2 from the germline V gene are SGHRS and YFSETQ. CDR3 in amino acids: CASSLQGSTDTQYF. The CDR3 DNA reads TGCGCCAGCAGCTTGCAGGGTAGCACAGATACGCAGTATTTT.

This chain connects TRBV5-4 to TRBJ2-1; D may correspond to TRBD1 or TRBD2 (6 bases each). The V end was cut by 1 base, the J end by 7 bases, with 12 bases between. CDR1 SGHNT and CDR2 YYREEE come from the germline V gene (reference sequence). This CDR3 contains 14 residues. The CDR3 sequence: CASSLRGVGNEQFF. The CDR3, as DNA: TGTGCCAGCAGCTTGAGGGGGGTGGGGAATGAGCAGTTCTTC.

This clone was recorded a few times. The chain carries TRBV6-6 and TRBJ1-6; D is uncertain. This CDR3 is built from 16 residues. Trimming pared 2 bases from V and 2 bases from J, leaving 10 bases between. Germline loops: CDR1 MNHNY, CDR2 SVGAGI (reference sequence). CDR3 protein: CASSYGGPPYNSPLHF. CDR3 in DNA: TGTGCCAGCAGTTACGGCGGTCCCCCCTATAATTCACCCCTCCACTTT.

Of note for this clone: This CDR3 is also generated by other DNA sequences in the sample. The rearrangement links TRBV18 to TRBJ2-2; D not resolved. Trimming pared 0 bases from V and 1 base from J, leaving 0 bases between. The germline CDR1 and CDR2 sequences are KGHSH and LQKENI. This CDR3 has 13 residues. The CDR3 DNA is TGTGCCAGCTCACCACCGAACACCGGGGAGCTGTTTTTT. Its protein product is CASSPPNTGELFF.

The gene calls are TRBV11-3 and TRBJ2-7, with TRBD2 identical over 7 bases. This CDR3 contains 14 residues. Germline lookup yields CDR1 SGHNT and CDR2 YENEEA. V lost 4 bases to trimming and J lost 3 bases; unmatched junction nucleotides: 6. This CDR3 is CASSSGGLDYEQYF. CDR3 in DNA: TGTGCCAGCAGCTCGGGGGGTCTTGACTACGAGCAGTACTTC.

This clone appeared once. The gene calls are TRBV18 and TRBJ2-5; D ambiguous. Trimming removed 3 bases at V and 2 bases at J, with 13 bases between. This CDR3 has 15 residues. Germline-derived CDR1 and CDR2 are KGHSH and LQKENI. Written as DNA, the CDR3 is TGTGCCAGCTCACCGGGGTTCGGAAGTCAAGAGACCCAGTACTTC. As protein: CASSPGFGSQETQYF.

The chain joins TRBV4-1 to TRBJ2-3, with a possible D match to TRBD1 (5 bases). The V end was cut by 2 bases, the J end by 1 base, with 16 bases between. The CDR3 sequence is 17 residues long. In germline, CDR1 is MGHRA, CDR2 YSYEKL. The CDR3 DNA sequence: TGCGCCAGCAGCCAAAAGGGGTCGGGTCAGGGCACAGATACGCAGTATTTT. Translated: CASSQKGSGQGTDTQYF.

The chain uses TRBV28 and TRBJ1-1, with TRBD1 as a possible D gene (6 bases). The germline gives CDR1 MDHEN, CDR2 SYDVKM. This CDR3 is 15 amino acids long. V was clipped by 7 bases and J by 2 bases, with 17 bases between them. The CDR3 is CASIMGGPPNTEAFF. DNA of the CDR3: TGTGCCAGCATCATGGGGGGCCCGCCAAACACTGAAGCTTTCTTT.

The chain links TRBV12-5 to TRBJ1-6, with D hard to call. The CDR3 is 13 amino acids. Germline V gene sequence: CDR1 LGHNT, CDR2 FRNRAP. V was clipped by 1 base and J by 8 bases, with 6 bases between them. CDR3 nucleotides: TGTGCTAGTGGTTTGGGTTCCCATTCACCCCTCCACTTT. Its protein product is CASGLGSHSPLHF.

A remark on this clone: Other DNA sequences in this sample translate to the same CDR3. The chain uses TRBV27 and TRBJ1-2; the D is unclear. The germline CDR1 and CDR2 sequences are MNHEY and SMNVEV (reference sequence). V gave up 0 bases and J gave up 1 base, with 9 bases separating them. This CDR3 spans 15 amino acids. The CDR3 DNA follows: TGTGCCAGCAGTTTATCGGGTTCCCGTAACTATGGCTACACCTTC. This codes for CASSLSGSRNYGYTF.